The 2 T cell receptor beta chains presented below share a single source sample, sequenced in a study of CD8 T cells in Susac syndrome. Random hexamers served to reverse transcribe roughly 0.5 to 1 ug RNA. TCRdb reanalysed the immunoSEQ multiplex PCR reads using MiXCR and keeps one entry per CDR3 protein. The sample comprises about 26,000 distinct CDR3 sequences, about 93% of which are singletons, and 0.25% to 0.35% rests with the top ten. Sequencing was done on a sample of CD8+ T cells from PBMCs. The receptors come from a human donor in good health.

The rearrangement links TRBV4-3 to TRBJ2-3; D remains ambiguous. Trimming took off 0 bases at V and 0 bases at J, with 10 bases between the two ends. Per the germline V gene, CDR1 is LGHNA and CDR2 is YSLEER. This CDR3 is 16 amino acids long. This chain's CDR3 is CASSQDRHHSTDTQYF. DNA for the CDR3: TGCGCCAGCAGCCAAGATAGGCATCACAGCACAGATACGCAGTATTTT.

This chain connects TRBV2 to TRBJ2-7; TRBD1 is a possible D gene (6 bases). Germline CDR1 SNHLY, CDR2 FYNNEI. This CDR3 is built from 15 residues. The V and J ends lost 0 bases and 1 base respectively, with 10 bases between them. The CDR3 DNA reads as TGTGCCAGCAGTGAAGCGACAGGAGATTCCTACGAGCAGTACTTC. Protein product: CASSEATGDSYEQYF. The variable domain in full, completed from reference TRBV2 and TRBJ2-7, reads EPEVTQTPSHQVTQMGQEVILRCVPISNHLYFYWYRQILGQKVEFLVSFYNNEISEKSEIFDDQFSVERPDGSNFTLKIRSTKLEDSAMYFCASSEATGDSYEQYFGPGTRLTVT.